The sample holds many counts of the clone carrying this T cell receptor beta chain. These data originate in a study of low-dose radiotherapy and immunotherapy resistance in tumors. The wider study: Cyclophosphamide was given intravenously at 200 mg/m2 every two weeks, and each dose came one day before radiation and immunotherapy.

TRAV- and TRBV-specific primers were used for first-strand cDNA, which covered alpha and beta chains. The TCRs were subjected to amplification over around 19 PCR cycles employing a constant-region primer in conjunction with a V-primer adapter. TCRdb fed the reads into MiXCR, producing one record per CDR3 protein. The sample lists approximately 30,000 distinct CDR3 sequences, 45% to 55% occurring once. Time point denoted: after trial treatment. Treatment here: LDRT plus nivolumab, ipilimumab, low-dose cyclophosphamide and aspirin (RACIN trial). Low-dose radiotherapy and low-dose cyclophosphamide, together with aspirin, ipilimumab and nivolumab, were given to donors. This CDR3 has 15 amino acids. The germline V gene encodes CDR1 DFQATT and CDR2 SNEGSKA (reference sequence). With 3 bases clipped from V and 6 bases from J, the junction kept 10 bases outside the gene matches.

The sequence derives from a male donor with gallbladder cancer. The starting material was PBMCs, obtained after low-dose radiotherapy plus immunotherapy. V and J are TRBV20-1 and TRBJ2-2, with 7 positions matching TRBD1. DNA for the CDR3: TGCAGTGCTAGGGCGACCACAGGGGATCCCGGGGAGCTGTTTTTT. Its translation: CSARATTGDPGELFF.